These 29 T cell receptor beta chains were sequenced from one sample in a study of T-cell reconstitution after alpha-beta-depleted transplantation in children. This sample's TCRbeta library carried unique molecular identifier barcodes. One entry per CDR3 protein results from TCRdb running MiXCR on the PCR reads. Among about 410,000 distinct CDR3 sequences listed, approximately 20% were seen once. The starting material was PBMCs from the stem cell graft donor, obtained from the stem cell graft. The origin of the receptors is a human donor who donated a stem cell graft to a child with acute myeloid leukemia.

The V call is TRBV7-9, the J call TRBJ2-4, with D perhaps assigned TRBD1 or TRBD2 (5 bases each). V lost 3 bases and J lost 4, with 13 bases in between. Germline V CDR1 and CDR2: SEHNR, FQNEAQ (reference sequence). This CDR3 is 15 amino acids long. In nucleotides, the CDR3 is TGTGCCAGCAGCTTGGGCTGGGACCTGAAAAACATTCAGTACTTC. Protein product: CASSLGWDLKNIQYF.

The chain joins TRBV24-1 to TRBJ2-1; a weak D match, TRBD2 (6 bases). CDR1 is KGHDR and CDR2 is SFDVKD in the germline V gene. The CDR3 has 17 amino acids. Trimming pared 5 bases from V and 0 bases from J, leaving 16 bases between. Written as DNA, the CDR3 is TGTGCCACCAGTGCAGAACCCGGGACTTCCTCCTACAATGAGCAGTTCTTC. Protein product: CATSAEPGTSSYNEQFF.

This clonotype was detected only a few times. The chain carries TRBV7-2 and TRBJ2-7; no firm D call. The CDR3 is made up of 15 amino acids. V was trimmed by 3 bases and J by 2 bases, leaving 14 bases between them. Germline lookup yields CDR1 SGHTA and CDR2 FQGNSA. The CDR3 nucleotides read TGTGCCAGCAGCTTTTATGGACCGAGAACCTACGAGCAGTACTTC. This translates into CASSFYGPRTYEQYF.

This clonotype was detected a few times. The chain employs TRBV7-2 and TRBJ2-1; weak D call: TRBD1 (5 bases). The CDR3 is 16 amino acids. Germline V gene lookup returns CDR1 SGHTA and CDR2 FQGNSA. V lost 1 base, J lost 6 bases, and 16 bases lay in between. CDR3 bases: TGTGCCAGCAGCTTAGGGGGCAAGGGAAAGAGCAATGAGCAGTTCTTC. Residues: CASSLGGKGKSNEQFF.

V and J are TRBV27 and TRBJ2-4; 9 bases match TRBD1. The CDR3 runs 18 residues. The germline gives CDR1 MNHEY, CDR2 SMNVEV (reference sequence). The trim removed 4 bases at V and 1 base at J, leaving 11 bases unmatched. The DNA for the CDR3 is TGTGCCAGCAGTTATACAGGGACAGGGTTGTACGCCAAAAACATTCAGTACTTC. This codes for CASSYTGTGLYAKNIQYF.

The CDR3: CSARDEIGTGGRDEQFF. The CDR3 bases are TGCAGTGCTAGAGATGAAATTGGGACAGGGGGCCGGGATGAGCAGTTCTTC. V usage is TRBV20-1 and J usage is TRBJ2-1; 12 bases fit TRBD1. Germline values: CDR1 DFQATT, CDR2 SNEGSKA (reference sequence). The CDR3 length is 17 residues. V trimming: 0 bases; J trimming: 8 bases; junction bases outside the gene matches: 11.

This clonotype appeared a few times. The chain links TRBV29-1 to TRBJ2-1; 10 bases are shared with TRBD2. This CDR3 spans 13 amino acids. Trimming removed 6 bases from V and 8 bases from J; junction bases left unmatched: 7. The germline V gene has CDR1 SQVTM and CDR2 ANQGSEA. CDR3 region: CSVSGRARDEQFF. The DNA for the CDR3 is TGCAGCGTGAGCGGGAGGGCCAGGGATGAGCAGTTCTTC.

J is TRBJ2-3 and V is TRBV7-9; possibly TRBD2 for D (6 bases). The V gene's germline CDR1 is SEHNR and CDR2 FQNEAQ (reference sequence). The V and J ends lost 2 bases and 1 base respectively, with 10 bases between them. The CDR3 extends over 15 amino acids. This CDR3 reads CASSLRGTGTDTQYF. CDR3 nucleotides: TGTGCCAGCAGCTTAAGAGGGACTGGCACAGATACGCAGTATTTT. Looking up the rest from reference TRBV7-9 and TRBJ2-3 gives the full variable domain: DTGVSQNPRHKITKRGQNVTFRCDPISEHNRLYWYRQTLGQGPEFLTYFQNEAQLEKSRLLSDRFSAERPKGSFSTLEIQRTEQGDSAMYLCASSLRGTGTDTQYFGPGTRLTVL.

V and J are TRBV29-1 and TRBJ2-5; TRBD1 agrees at 9 bases. Germline V lookup: CDR1 SQVTM, CDR2 ANQGSEA. The CDR3 is 13 residues long. The J segment lost 5 bases and the V segment lost 6 bases, leaving 7 bases of the junction unmatched. CDR3 in amino acids: CSVKTGGAETQYF. DNA for the CDR3: TGCAGCGTAAAAACAGGGGGCGCGGAGACCCAGTACTTC.

The chain couples TRBV29-1 to TRBJ2-1; D not resolved. The germline CDR1 and CDR2 sequences are SQVTM and ANQGSEA. The CDR3 has 10 residues. Trimming left V 3 bases short and J 7 bases short, with 4 bases between. Written as DNA, the CDR3 is TGCAGCGTTGATAGGAATGAGCAGTTCTTC. It encodes CSVDRNEQFF.

This clonotype was counted a few times. The chain joins TRBV28 to TRBJ2-4, with TRBD1 identical over 8 bases. The CDR3 covers 15 residues. V gave up 3 bases and J gave up 0 bases; unmatched junction bases: 1. Germline CDR1 is MDHEN and CDR2 is SYDVKM. The CDR3 here is CASSFDRGAKNIQYF. CDR3 nucleotide sequence: TGTGCCAGCAGTTTCGACAGGGGAGCCAAAAACATTCAGTACTTC.

This clonotype was seen at least ten times. DNA for the CDR3: TGTGCCAGCAGTTATGGGACATCGGGAAACACCATATATTTT. This sequence encodes CASSYGTSGNTIYF. The V call is TRBV12-3 or TRBV12-4, the J call TRBJ1-3, with a tentative D call TRBD1 (6 bases). The CDR3 consists of 14 residues. V shed 4 bases and J shed 4 bases, with 11 bases lying between them.

This clonotype turned up a few times. This sequence joins TRBV21-1 and TRBJ2-7; the table's D call, TRBD2, was not checked against the DNA. TRBV21-1 is a recognized pseudogene. CDR3 length equals 17 residues. CDR3 in amino acids: CASSKRLAVDLTYEQYF. In nucleotides, the CDR3 is TGTGCCAGCAGCAAGAGGCTAGCGGTGGATCTTACCTACGAGCAGTACTTC.

The chain carries TRBV5-4 and TRBJ2-2, with 8 bases fitting TRBD1. V was clipped by 0 bases and J by 8 bases; unmatched bases: 21. Germline loops: CDR1 SGHNT, CDR2 YYREEE (reference sequence). The CDR3 has 20 amino acids. The CDR3 protein is CASSLASVPGRTGMSGELFF. CDR3 nucleotide sequence: TGTGCCAGCAGCTTGGCCAGTGTCCCGGGTCGGACAGGGATGAGTGGGGAGCTGTTTTTT.

This clonotype was picked up a small number of times. V and J are TRBV29-1 and TRBJ2-1; 12 nucleotides agree with TRBD2. The length of the CDR3 is 13 residues. Trimming removed 6 bases from V and 10 bases from J; junction bases left unmatched: 7. The germline V gene has CDR1 SQVTM and CDR2 ANQGSEA. CDR3 coding DNA: TGCAGCGTGCTGACTAGCGGGAGAGTCGAGCAGTTCTTC. This sequence encodes CSVLTSGRVEQFF.

The V call is TRBV27, the J call TRBJ2-7; TRBD1 is a possible D gene (5 bases). Trimming removed 4 bases at V and 3 bases at J, with 7 bases between. This CDR3 region has 12 residues. Germline-derived CDR1 and CDR2 are MNHEY and SMNVEV (reference sequence). CDR3 DNA: TGTGCCAGCAGTTACCAGGGCTACGAGCAGTACTTC. This translates into CASSYQGYEQYF.

This clonotype has at least ten counts. V usage is TRBV20-1 and J usage is TRBJ2-1, with 7 bases aligning to TRBD2. Per the germline V gene, CDR1 is DFQATT and CDR2 is SNEGSKA (reference sequence). V shed 3 bases, J shed 0 bases, and the junction held 2 bases outside the gene matches. This CDR3 has 14 amino acids. The CDR3 is CSASGRNSYNEQFF. The CDR3, as DNA: TGCAGTGCTAGCGGGAGGAACTCCTACAATGAGCAGTTCTTC.

This chain joins TRBV24-1 and TRBJ2-5; weak D call: TRBD2 (6 bases). V was trimmed by 4 bases and J by 7 bases, leaving 15 bases between them. Germline V lookup: CDR1 KGHDR, CDR2 SFDVKD. This CDR3 has 14 residues. The CDR3 region has the DNA TGTGCCACCAGTGACAGCGGGTGGATCGGGACCCAGTACTTC. This gives the protein CATSDSGWIGTQYF.

This clonotype was seen a few times. The genes are TRBV20-1 and TRBJ2-3, with D uncertain. Trimming removed 6 bases from V and 0 bases from J, with 4 bases in between. The V gene's germline CDR1 is DFQATT and CDR2 SNEGSKA (reference sequence). The CDR3 has 11 residues. This CDR3 reads CSARSTDTQYF. CDR3 in DNA: TGCAGTGCGCGGAGCACAGATACGCAGTATTTT.

This clonotype turned up a few times. V and J are TRBV7-9 and TRBJ2-1; 8 bases agree with TRBD2. CDR3 length: 15 amino acids. Germline values: CDR1 SEHNR, CDR2 FQNEAQ (reference sequence). Trimming at V came to 5 bases and at J to 12 bases, leaving 15 bases not matched to a gene. The CDR3 here is CASSELSGKPPWQFF. DNA for the CDR3: TGTGCCAGCAGCGAGCTTAGCGGGAAACCTCCTTGGCAGTTCTTC.

The rearrangement links TRBV12-3 or TRBV12-4 to TRBJ2-1; D possibly matches TRBD1 or TRBD2 (7 bases each). The V and J ends lost 5 bases and 13 bases respectively, with 15 bases between them. The CDR3 runs to 12 residues. The CDR3 DNA reads TGTGCCAGCAGTCCCCCAGGGGGGGTACAGTTCTTC. Amino acid sequence: CASSPPGGVQFF.

V is TRBV20-1 and J is TRBJ1-1; D not resolved. The V end lost 0 bases, the J end lost 5 bases, and 13 bases lay between the germline ends. Germline CDR1 and CDR2: DFQATT and SNEGSKA (reference sequence). This CDR3 is built from 14 residues. The CDR3 loop reads CSARDPGVRTEAFF. The CDR3 bases are TGCAGTGCTAGAGATCCGGGCGTGAGGACTGAAGCTTTCTTT.

This rearrangement joins TRBV28 to TRBJ2-7; no reliable D call. The V end lost 2 bases, the J end lost 9 bases, and 11 bases lay between the germline ends. The CDR3 spans 12 residues. CDR1 is MDHEN and CDR2 is SYDVKM in the germline V gene. This CDR3 is CASSLRRARQYF. CDR3 nucleotide sequence: TGTGCCAGCAGTTTAAGACGAGCTCGGCAGTACTTC. The full variable domain, completed using reference TRBV28 and TRBJ2-7, is DVKVTQSSRYLVKRTGEKVFLECVQDMDHENMFWYRQDPGLGLRLIYFSYDVKMKEKGDIPEGYSVSREKKERFSLILESASTNQTSMYLCASSLRRARQYFGPGTRLTVT.

The sample holds a few counts of this clonotype. The chain joins TRBV5-5 to TRBJ1-2; no clear D. Germline loops: CDR1 SGHKS, CDR2 YYEKEE (reference sequence). Trimming shortened V by 2 bases and J by 8 bases, and 19 bases separated the two germline ends. The CDR3 is made up of 15 amino acids. CDR3 amino acids: CASSFPENRREGYTF. The CDR3 DNA follows: TGTGCCAGCAGCTTCCCGGAAAACCGGCGGGAGGGCTACACCTTC. The full variable domain, its missing parts supplied by reference TRBV5-5 and TRBJ1-2, is DAGVTQSPTHLIKTRGQQVTLRCSPISGHKSVSWYQQVLGQGPQFIFQYYEKEERGRGNFPDRFSARQFPNYSSELNVNALLLGDSALYLCASSFPENRREGYTFGSGTRLTVV.

The chain links TRBV29-1 to TRBJ2-2, with a tentative D call TRBD1 (5 bases). Germline V lookup: CDR1 SQVTM, CDR2 ANQGSEA. V was clipped by 7 bases and J by 6 bases, with 9 bases between them. CDR3 length: 11 residues. CDR3 sequence (DNA): TGCAGCGCAGGGATTCCCGGGGAGCTGTTTTTT. Protein: CSAGIPGELFF.

This clonotype showed up just a few times. The chain carries TRBV5-1 and TRBJ2-1; 9 nucleotides line up with TRBD2. This CDR3 is 16 amino acids long. The J segment lost 6 bases and the V segment lost 0 bases, leaving 7 bases of the junction unmatched. Germline V gene lookup returns CDR1 SGHRS and CDR2 YFSETQ. CDR3 bases: TGCGCCAGCAGCTTGGCCTTAGCGGGAGTCGTCAATGAGCAGTTCTTC. This gives the protein CASSLALAGVVNEQFF.

This clonotype was seen many times. This rearrangement joins TRBV20-1 to TRBJ2-3, with a possible D match to TRBD2 (6 bases). Trimming removed 5 bases from V and 2 bases from J, with 20 bases in between. Germline values: CDR1 DFQATT, CDR2 SNEGSKA (reference sequence). CDR3 length equals 16 residues. CDR3 region: CSAQTLWRDHTDTQYF. The CDR3 DNA follows: TGCAGTGCTCAGACCCTTTGGCGGGATCACACAGATACGCAGTATTTT.

This clonotype showed up just a few times. V and J are TRBV25-1 and TRBJ2-2; 7 bases agree with TRBD1. V dropped 2 bases and J dropped 1; count of bases not matched to a gene: 1. This CDR3 contains 15 residues. The germline V gene has CDR1 MGHDK and CDR2 SYGVNS. CDR3 residues: CASSEQGVNTGELFF. The CDR3 nucleotides are TGTGCCAGCAGTGAACAGGGGGTGAACACCGGGGAGCTGTTTTTT.

This clonotype was counted a few times. This chain links TRBV5-1 with TRBJ2-6, with unresolved D. Germline V gene sequence: CDR1 SGHRS, CDR2 YFSETQ. Between the trimmed V and J ends, which lost 1 base and 1 base, there was a span of 12 bases. CDR3 length: 17 amino acids. In DNA, the CDR3 is TGCGCCAGCAGCTTGACGTCAGTACCATCTGGGGCCAACGTCCTGACTTTC. Its protein is CASSLTSVPSGANVLTF.